This TCR beta chain was sequenced in a study of CD8 T cells in ankylosing spondylitis. General study findings and limits: Certain motif variants had earlier appeared in reactive arthritis synovial fluid and blood. Enrichment of disease-linked clones was reportedly significant in matched ankylosing spondylitis synovial fluid. About 8 highly homologous variants made up a TCR beta motif, and this motif appeared characteristic of ankylosing spondylitis blood.

Scientists made TCR beta libraries using quantitative 5'-RACE with molecular barcodes. TCRdb re-derived calls from the 5' RACE reads in MiXCR, one entry per CDR3 protein. This sample has about 420,000 distinct CDR3 sequences, with around 22% found just once. The CDR3 is made up of 15 amino acids. The germline V gene encodes CDR1 LGHDT and CDR2 YNNKEL (reference sequence). Trimming cost V 0 bases and J 4 bases, with 10 bases left between them. A word on this clonotype: Antigen specificity is unknown.

The TCR was taken from a male donor with ankylosing spondylitis. Sequenced material: blood, either unsorted or a sorted T cell fraction (not recorded which). This chain connects TRBV3-1 to TRBJ1-5; no clear D gene. Here the CDR3 DNA reads TGTGCCAGCAGCCAAGATCGGGTCGCAAATCAGCCCCAGCATTTT. It yields the protein CASSQDRVANQPQHF.